This TCR beta chain was sequenced for a study of metastatic and nonmetastatic thyroid tumors. Nobody among the patients had been given any treatment before thyroid surgery. TCRdb reprocessed the PCR reads via MiXCR. The data show over 11,000 clones, around 28% seen once. This CDR3 has 14 residues. Germline V gene data show CDR1 as SGHAT and CDR2 as FQNNGV. The V and J ends lost 0 bases and 4 bases respectively, with 9 bases between them. Sequenced sample: tumor tissue. The TCR was taken from a female donor with papillary thyroid cancer or a benign thyroid nodule (not recorded which). Some clones in this sample may be carry-over from other donors' samples. V usage is TRBV11-2 and J usage is TRBJ1-2, with D uncertain. CDR3 loop: CASSLERVGYGYTF. CDR3 nucleotide sequence: TGTGCCAGCAGCTTAGAGAGGGTAGGCTATGGCTACACCTTC.